The clone carrying this T cell receptor beta chain has a handful of counts. The target antigen is unknown. These data originate in a study of cytomegalovirus exposure and HLA in healthy donors. Broader study findings: Evidence from a later analysis indicated that most CMV-associated TCR beta chains looked HLA-restricted. High sensitivity and specificity were reportedly achieved when the classifier diagnosed cytomegalovirus status. Later analysis revealed greater clonal expansion in HLA-associated TCR beta chains than in equally common others. Later findings reportedly placed an Asian-associated ancestry cluster below the approximately 650-donor mean for N-insertions.

It was with 60 Vbeta and 13 Jbeta primers that the PCR ran. Clones were sequenced by immunoSEQ multiplex PCR, and TCRdb holds only the in-frame ones, with some missing. Of 150,000 or so clones listed, about four fifths were seen once; the top ten hold 2.8%. Germline-derived CDR1 and CDR2 are GTSNPN and SVGIG (reference sequence). V lost 2 bases and J 4 bases, leaving 14 bases between the germline ends. The CDR3 length is 15 residues. This TCR was sampled from a man younger than 30 in good health and CMV-seronegative. The chain uses TRBV30 and TRBJ2-2; the D gene is possibly TRBD2 (5 bases). Sequencing used PBMCs. CDR3 residues: CAWSWGAAGTGELFF. The CDR3 DNA reads TGTGCCTGGAGTTGGGGAGCGGCAGGCACCGGGGAGCTGTTTTTT.